This T cell receptor (beta chain) stems from a study of T cells after yellow fever vaccination. This clonotype was seen a few times. Its specificity is unknown. The study, taken as a whole, reports: Across the CD4 and CD8 compartments, a small share of clonotypes was present in both.

Germline loops: CDR1 LGHDT, CDR2 YNNKEL (reference sequence). This CDR3 region has 16 residues. Trimming cost V 1 base and J 1 base, with 13 bases left between them. A 5'RACE template-switching step, the method used to make TCR cDNA, added a universal primer site and UMIs. From the 5' RACE reads, TCRdb called clonotypes with MiXCR, one entry per CDR3 protein. The sample contains some 600,000 distinct CDR3 sequences, 9% to 15% of which appear only once. The sequence came from a man in his thirties or forties who received the YFV17D yellow fever vaccine. This chain uses TRBV3-1 with TRBJ2-5; unclear D gene. Sequencing was performed on PBMCs, taken on the day of the yellow fever booster vaccination. For the CDR3, the DNA is TGTGCCAGCAGCCAAGGGGTGGGATTTAGCCAAGAGACCCAGTACTTC. Residues: CASSQGVGFSQETQYF.